These T cell receptor beta chains were read from a single sample in a study of shared clonotypes between healthy human individuals. Assay used: immunoSEQ multiplex PCR; TCRdb lists only in-frame clones, some missing. The profile shows some 660,000 clones, around 78% of them singletons. Sequenced input: memory CD4+ T cells sorted from blood. Receptors were obtained from a woman aged 25 to 45 in good health. CDR3s include the opening cysteine and the closing phenylalanine or tryptophan. Each record gives: J gene, D gene, clone size, V gene, CDR3 protein, CDR3 DNA. A D gene is named only where the DNA matches it firmly. Where a row states a size, it is once, few, many or the class of an expanded clone; other rows omit it.

TRBJ2-7	TRBD1	.	TRBV28	CASSPAGGAPEQYF	TGTGCCAGCAGTCCGGCAGGGGGCGCCCCCGAGCAGTACTTC
TRBJ2-1	TRBD2	.	TRBV11-2	CASRTSGRAAYNEQFF	TGTGCCAGCAGGACTAGCGGGAGGGCCGCCTACAATGAGCAGTTCTTC
TRBJ2-5	TRBD1	.	TRBV15	CATSGDRGLGETQYF	TGTGCCACCAGCGGCGACAGGGGGCTTGGGGAGACCCAGTACTTC
TRBJ2-7	TRBD2	.	TRBV5-1	CASSLASGTYEQYF	TGCGCCAGCAGCTTGGCAAGCGGGACCTACGAGCAGTACTTC
TRBJ2-2	TRBD2	.	TRBV4-2	CASSQLADTGELFF	TGTGCCAGCAGCCAACTAGCGGACACCGGGGAGCTGTTTTTT
TRBJ2-5	.	.	TRBV2	CASEGLLRGETQYF	TGTGCCAGCGAGGGGCTCCTCAGGGGAGAGACCCAGTACTTC
TRBJ2-5	TRBD1	.	TRBV5-1	CASSLGQGLMETQYF	TGCGCCAGCAGCTTGGGACAGGGTTTGATGGAGACCCAGTACTTC
TRBJ1-6	.	.	TRBV5-1	CASNPTPQERNSPLHF	TGCGCCAGCAATCCTACCCCACAGGAGCGGAATTCACCCCTCCACTTT
TRBJ2-2	.	.	TRBV7-6	CASSLVSWELGTGELFF	TGTGCCAGCAGCTTAGTGTCATGGGAACTCGGCACCGGGGAGCTGTTTTTT
TRBJ2-1	TRBD2	.	TRBV18	CASSPPSSGRTNEQFF	TGTGCCAGCTCACCACCCTCTAGCGGGAGGACTAATGAGCAGTTCTTC
TRBJ1-5	.	few	TRBV6-1	CASSEGRSNQPQHF	TGTGCCAGCAGTGAGGGGCGTAGCAATCAGCCCCAGCATTTT
TRBJ1-5	.	many	TRBV6-1	CASSHMTGGLQPQHF	TGTGCCAGCAGTCATATGACAGGTGGCCTTCAGCCCCAGCATTTT
TRBJ1-2	.	.	TRBV7-9	CASSFSQGHGYTF	TGTGCCAGCAGCTTTTCTCAGGGCCATGGCTACACCTTC
TRBJ2-1	.	.	TRBV11-1	CASSPRSSSAYNEQFF	TGTGCCAGCAGCCCAAGGTCGTCTAGCGCCTACAATGAGCAGTTCTTC
TRBJ2-3	TRBD2	.	TRBV20-1	CSAQNSGPQYF	TGCAGTGCTCAAAATAGCGGGCCGCAGTATTTT
TRBJ1-5	.	once	TRBV28	CASSLAAYSNQPQHF	TGTGCCAGCAGTTTGGCTGCCTATAGCAATCAGCCCCAGCATTTT
TRBJ1-4	.	.	TRBV7-9	CASSTGQTGGEKLFF	TGTGCCAGCAGCACGGGACAAACCGGTGGAGAAAAACTGTTTTTT
TRBJ2-2	.	.	TRBV27	CASSTRVGELFF	TGTGCCAGCAGTACGCGGGTCGGGGAGCTGTTTTTT
TRBJ2-3	.	.	TRBV7-3	CASSSRTSTDTQYF	TGTGCCAGCAGCTCAAGGACTAGCACAGATACGCAGTATTTT
TRBJ2-7	TRBD2	few	TRBV4-1	CASSPQLAGEVEQYF	TGCGCCAGCAGCCCACAACTAGCGGGAGAGGTCGAGCAGTACTTC
TRBJ2-3	.	.	TRBV18	CASSPKGVRRTDTQYF	TGTGCCAGCTCACCAAAGGGCGTAAGACGCACAGATACGCAGTATTTT
TRBJ2-7	TRBD2	.	TRBV27	CASGTGGSYEQYF	TGTGCCAGCGGAACGGGAGGGTCCTACGAGCAGTACTTC
TRBJ2-2	.	once	TRBV11-2	CASSLSSVGGELFF	TGTGCCAGCAGCTTATCTAGCGTCGGCGGGGAGCTGTTTTTT
TRBJ1-1	.	once	TRBV11-2	CASSFGTNIRNTEAFF	TGTGCCAGCAGCTTCGGTACCAACATCCGGAACACTGAAGCTTTCTTT
TRBJ2-3	.	.	TRBV5-6	CASATGTAGTDTQYF	TGTGCCAGTGCGACAGGGACGGCGGGAACAGATACGCAGTATTTT
TRBJ2-7	.	few	TRBV25-1	CASSEYIGGEQYF	TGTGCCAGCAGTGAATATATCGGGGGAGAGCAGTACTTC
TRBJ1-4	.	.	TRBV6-1	CASSGSGTRFMTTNEKLFF	TGTGCCAGCAGTGGATCCGGGACAAGGTTCATGACAACTAATGAAAAACTGTTTTTT
TRBJ2-7	.	few	TRBV5-4	CASSFSSEQYF	TGTGCCAGCAGCTTTTCGAGCGAGCAGTACTTC
TRBJ1-2	TRBD1	.	TRBV2	CASSEGGDRVYGYTF	TGTGCCAGCAGTGAAGGGGGGGACAGGGTCTATGGCTACACCTTC
TRBJ2-3	.	.	TRBV5-1	CASSLGPMSTDTQYF	TGCGCCAGCAGCTTGGGCCCTATGAGCACAGATACGCAGTATTTT
TRBJ2-7	.	.	TRBV19	CASSNRQTGVYEQYF	TGTGCCAGTAGCAATCGACAGACTGGCGTTTACGAGCAGTACTTC
TRBJ1-2	TRBD1	.	TRBV15	CATSRDPGQGGYTF	TGTGCCACCAGCAGAGATCCGGGACAGGGAGGCTACACCTTC
TRBJ1-2	.	.	TRBV6-6	CASLANALVGGYTF	TGTGCCAGCCTAGCTAACGCATTGGTCGGTGGCTACACCTTC
TRBJ2-2	TRBD2	.	TRBV5-6	CASSPLSGRAFGELFF	TGTGCCAGCAGCCCCTTAAGCGGGAGGGCCTTCGGGGAGCTGTTTTTT
TRBJ2-5	.	.	TRBV6-5	CASTKEGGGQYF	TGTGCCAGCACCAAAGAGGGGGGGGGCCAGTACTTC
TRBJ2-7	.	.	TRBV28	CAIRRRGGGGEQYF	TGTGCCATCCGAAGGAGGGGGGGAGGGGGCGAGCAGTACTTC
TRBJ1-1	TRBD1	.	TRBV6-6	CASSRTGNTEAFF	TGTGCCAGCAGCAGGACAGGGAACACTGAAGCTTTCTTT
TRBJ2-7	.	.	TRBV18	CASSPQNEQYF	TGTGCCAGCTCACCACAAAACGAGCAGTACTTC
TRBJ2-7	.	.	TRBV11-2	CASSLNSGGDEQYF	TGTGCCAGCAGCTTAAATAGCGGAGGGGACGAGCAGTACTTC
TRBJ1-2	TRBD1	.	TRBV5-1	CASSGTGTGIYGYTF	TGCGCCAGCAGCGGGACCGGGACAGGGATCTATGGCTACACCTTC
TRBJ1-1	TRBD1	.	TRBV7-9	CASSPPERAGGTEAFF	TGTGCCAGCAGCCCCCCCGAGAGGGCAGGGGGCACTGAAGCTTTCTTT
TRBJ2-7	TRBD2	.	TRBV5-1	CASRTSGSYEQYF	TGCGCCAGCAGGACTAGCGGATCCTACGAGCAGTACTTC
TRBJ1-1	.	.	TRBV5-1	CASSLGEKNTEAFF	TGCGCCAGCAGCTTGGGGGAAAAGAACACTGAAGCTTTCTTT
TRBJ2-4	TRBD1	.	TRBV5-4	CASSRDRDYGNIQYF	TGTGCCAGCAGCCGCGACAGGGATTATGGAAACATTCAGTACTTC
TRBJ1-5	.	.	TRBV6-6	CASSYTPGDQPQHF	TGTGCCAGCAGTTACACTCCGGGCGATCAGCCCCAGCATTTT
TRBJ2-7	TRBD2	.	TRBV19	CASSINPKGLAGGLYF	TGTGCCAGTAGTATCAACCCAAAGGGACTAGCGGGAGGTCTGTACTTC
TRBJ2-2	TRBD1	.	TRBV5-1	CASASGTGGTGELFF	TGCGCCAGCGCCTCCGGGACAGGGGGCACCGGGGAGCTGTTTTTT
TRBJ2-2	TRBD2	once	TRBV7-9	CASDGLAGVTGELFF	TGTGCCAGCGACGGACTAGCGGGAGTCACCGGGGAGCTGTTTTTT
TRBJ1-1	.	.	TRBV11-2	CASSFESSNTEAFF	TGTGCCAGCAGCTTCGAGTCCTCGAACACTGAAGCTTTCTTT
TRBJ2-2	.	.	TRBV7-7	CASSLEWGTGELFF	TGTGCCAGCAGCTTAGAGTGGGGCACCGGGGAGCTGTTTTTT